A single sample gave rise to the 32 T cell receptor beta chains below, sequenced in a study of T-cell reconstitution after alpha-beta-depleted transplantation in children (dated by TCRdb to about 2016). Sample treatment or condition, as interpreted from the label and publication: allogeneic hematopoietic cell transplantation with graft depleted of TCRalphabeta T cells and CD19 B cells. Receptor amplification or capture employed PCR. TCRdb shows the sequencer as Illumina HiSeq 2500. To normalize quantification of the TCRbeta repertoire, the TCR libraries were built with molecular barcoding that relied on unique molecular identifiers. TCRdb trimmed the raw reads at Q25, called clones with MiXCR and kept productive beta chains. Every CDR3 protein is listed once, alongside the most common genes and DNA of its rows. For this sample the table gives some 180,000 distinct CDR3 sequences, of which approximately 6.9% were detected only once. The top ten constitute more than 5.5% of the sample.

The source was PBMCs, collected before TCRalphabeta/CD19-depleted stem cell transplant. The receptors come from a boy between 2 and 10 years old with acute lymphoblastic leukemia, due to receive a stem cell transplant.

Ten or more counts support this clonotype. The chain carries TRBV10-2 and TRBJ2-1; 7 positions agree with TRBD2. The J segment lost 5 bases and the V segment lost 6 bases, leaving 7 bases of the junction unmatched. CDR1 is WSHSY and CDR2 is SAAADI in the germline V gene. The CDR3 is 14 residues long. In DNA form, the CDR3 reads TGCGCCAGCAGCTGGACTAGTCCGAACAATGAGCAGTTCTTC. Encoded protein: CASSWTSPNNEQFF.

This clonotype was counted only a few times. The V and J genes are TRBV3-1 and TRBJ2-7; 11 bases agree with TRBD2. Unmatched junction bases numbered 5, after V lost 1 base and J lost 6 bases. This CDR3 is built from 15 residues. Per the germline V gene, CDR1 is LGHDT and CDR2 is YNNKEL (reference sequence). The CDR3 here is CASSQGPLAGAEQYF. As DNA, the CDR3 is TGTGCCAGCAGCCAAGGACCACTAGCGGGGGCCGAGCAGTACTTC.

This clonotype was counted at least ten times. The V and J genes are TRBV5-1 and TRBJ1-1; unclear D gene. Germline-derived CDR1 and CDR2 are SGHRS and YFSETQ. This CDR3 has 13 amino acids. Trimming shortened V by 3 bases and J by 1 base, and 7 bases separated the two germline ends. The chain's CDR3 is CASSSMGNTEAFF. CDR3 in DNA: TGCGCCAGCAGCTCCATGGGGAACACTGAAGCTTTCTTT.

This clonotype was picked up many times. The chain recombines TRBV12-3 or TRBV12-4 with TRBJ2-7; TRBD2 matches 10 bases. The CDR3 spans 13 residues. V was pared by 6 bases and J by 7 bases, with 6 bases of the junction left unmatched. The CDR3 is CASRPSGGAEQYF. The CDR3 DNA is TGTGCCAGCAGGCCGAGCGGGGGGGCTGAGCAGTACTTC.

The chain links TRBV6-4 to TRBJ1-6; D is uncertain. V was clipped by 6 bases and J by 10 bases, with 25 bases between them. Germline V gene data show CDR1 as MRHNA and CDR2 as SNTAGT. The CDR3 loop spans 17 amino acids. The CDR3, as DNA: TGTGCCAGCAGGACTATTCCCGGGCCGCCAAGGGAATCACCCCTCCACTTT. Translation: CASRTIPGPPRESPLHF.

This clonotype was observed many times. The chain joins TRBV7-2 to TRBJ2-3; D gene unclear. Trimming stripped 1 base from V and 4 bases from J, with 6 bases between. The germline gives CDR1 SGHTA, CDR2 FQGNSA. The CDR3 is made up of 13 amino acids. The CDR3: CASSLEAPDTQYF. DNA for the CDR3: TGTGCCAGCAGCTTAGAGGCCCCAGATACGCAGTATTTT.

This clonotype was observed at least ten times. CDR3 bases: TGTGCCAGCTCCCTCCTCCGGGGGCTGGGAGATACGCAGTATTTT. Residues: CASSLLRGLGDTQYF. The V gene is TRBV12-3 or TRBV12-4, the J gene TRBJ2-3; D possibly matches TRBD1 or TRBD2 (6 bases each). Trimming pared 8 bases from V and 5 bases from J, leaving 20 bases between. The CDR3 sequence is 15 residues long.

This clonotype was seen a few times. The chain uses TRBV20-1 and TRBJ2-5; 7 bases line up with TRBD2. CDR3 length equals 18 residues. The trim removed 0 bases at V and 1 base at J, leaving 14 bases unmatched. The germline CDR1 and CDR2 sequences are DFQATT and SNEGSKA (reference sequence). In nucleotides, the CDR3 is TGCAGTGCTAGAGATTTCGGGAAAGCGGGATCCGGCCAAGAGACCCAGTACTTC. Translated, it gives CSARDFGKAGSGQETQYF.

This clonotype was seen repeatedly, ten times or more. The V gene is TRBV29-1, the J gene TRBJ2-3; D remains ambiguous. Trimming shortened V by 5 bases and J by 7 bases, and 16 bases separated the two germline ends. The CDR3 runs to 13 residues. Germline CDR1 and CDR2: SQVTM and ANQGSEA. CDR3: CSVLGFVNYTQYF. CDR3 DNA sequence: TGCAGCGTTTTGGGGTTCGTGAATTATACGCAGTATTTT.

This clonotype was seen more than once but under ten times. The chain uses TRBV15 and TRBJ2-1; D not certain. This CDR3 comprises 14 residues. The germline gives CDR1 LNHNV, CDR2 YYDKDF (reference sequence). V was pared by 1 base and J by 4 bases, with 8 bases between. The CDR3 protein is CATSRGLKYNEQFF. The CDR3 DNA is TGTGCCACCAGCAGAGGCCTCAAGTACAATGAGCAGTTCTTC.

For the CDR3, the DNA is TGTGCCAGCAGCCAAGCGCTAGCGGGGGGGCTTGATGCAGATACGCAGTATTTT. It codes for CASSQALAGGLDADTQYF. The V and J genes are TRBV7-6 and TRBJ2-3; 12 bases are a match to TRBD2. CDR3 size: 18 residues. V was clipped by 5 bases and J by 4 bases; unmatched bases: 13. CDR1 and CDR2 (germline): SGHVS, FNYEAQ.

There are many counts of this clonotype. This chain links TRBV7-2 with TRBJ1-5, with D tentatively TRBD1 (5 bases). Per germline, CDR1 SGHTA and CDR2 FQGNSA. The ends were cut back, 4 bases at V and 0 bases at J, with 25 bases in the middle. The CDR3 covers 20 residues. The CDR3 DNA is TGTGCCAGCAGCTCGCCAGGGATCACCCCGCGCGAGGATAGCAATCAGCCCCAGCATTTT. As protein: CASSSPGITPREDSNQPQHF.

V gene TRBV7-2 combines with J gene TRBJ2-7; 12 bases fit TRBD1. Germline trimming cut 1 base from V and 3 bases from J; bases unmatched to any gene: 7. The germline CDR1 and CDR2 sequences are SGHTA and FQGNSA. This CDR3 region has 17 residues. CDR3 amino acids: CASSLVGGTGGFYEQYF. The DNA of the CDR3 is TGTGCCAGCAGCTTAGTAGGTGGGACAGGGGGCTTCTACGAGCAGTACTTC.

The chain carries TRBV27 and TRBJ2-7; no clear D. Germline CDR1 is MNHEY and CDR2 is SMNVEV (reference sequence). Trimming removed 0 bases at V and 0 bases at J, with 6 bases between. This CDR3 is built from 14 residues. The CDR3 region has the DNA TGTGCCAGCAGTTTATCAGGGTTCTCCTACGAGCAGTACTTC. Amino acid sequence: CASSLSGFSYEQYF.

This clonotype was picked up one time. The rearrangement uses TRBV20-1 and TRBJ2-3, with 13 bases aligning to TRBD2. CDR3 length: 19 residues. Germline CDR1 DFQATT, CDR2 SNEGSKA (reference sequence). CDR3 DNA: TGCAGCGACTGCTCGACTAGCGGGGGGCCAGTCTCTAGCACAGATACGCAGTATTTT. Translated, it gives CSDCSTSGGPVSSTDTQYF.

The rearrangement links TRBV6-5 to TRBJ2-1; TRBD2 aligns across 7 bases. The length of the CDR3 is 16 residues. Germline CDR1 reads MNHEY; CDR2 reads SVGAGI. V dropped 0 bases and J dropped 3; count of bases not matched to a gene: 5. CDR3 residues: CASSYSVQRDYNEQFF. The CDR3 coding sequence is TGTGCCAGCAGTTACTCGGTCCAGCGGGACTACAATGAGCAGTTCTTC.

This clonotype was seen repeatedly, ten times or more. The chain is built from TRBV7-2 and TRBJ2-7, with D uncertain. The V end lost 4 bases, the J end lost 5 bases, and 6 bases lay between the germline ends. Germline V gene lookup returns CDR1 SGHTA and CDR2 FQGNSA. The CDR3 totals 11 residues. The CDR3 DNA reads TGTGCCAGCAGCTGGAAGGACGAGCAGTACTTC. It is translated as CASSWKDEQYF. The full variable domain, rest sourced from reference TRBV7-2 and TRBJ2-7, is GAGVSQSPSNKVTEKGKDVELRCDPISGHTALYWYRQSLGQGLEFLIYFQGNSAPDKSGLPSDRFSAERTGGSVSTLTIQRTQQEDSAVYLCASSWKDEQYFGPGTRLTVT.

This clonotype was counted many times. The chain employs TRBV7-2 and TRBJ2-3; tentatively, D is TRBD1 or TRBD2 (6 bases each). Germline CDR1 is SGHTA and CDR2 is FQGNSA. The CDR3 sequence is 15 residues long. Trimming cost V 4 bases and J 2 bases, with 13 bases left between them. The CDR3: CASSSSGAHTDTQYF. The DNA of the CDR3 is TGTGCCAGCAGCTCTTCGGGGGCCCACACAGATACGCAGTATTTT. The variable domain in full, with the rest retrieved from reference TRBV7-2 and TRBJ2-3, is GAGVSQSPSNKVTEKGKDVELRCDPISGHTALYWYRQSLGQGLEFLIYFQGNSAPDKSGLPSDRFSAERTGGSVSTLTIQRTQQEDSAVYLCASSSSGAHTDTQYFGPGTRLTVL.

This clonotype was counted at least ten times. The chain recombines TRBV7-2 with TRBJ2-2; 9 bases are a match to TRBD2. The CDR3 totals 17 residues. The germline gives CDR1 SGHTA, CDR2 FQGNSA. V shed 4 bases, J shed 3 bases, and the junction held 9 bases outside the gene matches. The CDR3 sequence: CASSSGGRASYTGELFF. The CDR3 DNA is TGTGCCAGCAGCTCTGGCGGGAGGGCTTCCTACACCGGGGAGCTGTTTTTT.

In its sample, this clonotype was seen many times. The chain links TRBV20-1 to TRBJ2-7; D is perhaps TRBD1 (6 bases). CDR3 length equals 15 residues. Germline V CDR1 and CDR2: DFQATT, SNEGSKA (reference sequence). V lost 4 bases, J lost 1 base, and 17 bases lay in between. CDR3 nucleotides: TGCAGTGCTAATCACCGGGACACCGATTCCTACGAGCAGTACTTC. This encodes CSANHRDTDSYEQYF.

In this sample, this clonotype turned up many times. This chain connects TRBV4-3 to TRBJ2-7; TRBD2 aligns across 9 bases. Germline CDR1 LGHNA, CDR2 YSLEER. The CDR3 is 16 amino acids. With 4 bases clipped from V and 4 bases from J, the junction kept 11 bases outside the gene matches. This CDR3 reads CASSLSSSGARYEQYF. CDR3 bases: TGCGCCAGCAGCCTGTCTTCTAGCGGGGCTCGGTACGAGCAGTACTTC.

This clonotype was counted many times. This chain uses TRBV7-9 with TRBJ2-1; D is possibly TRBD2 (5 bases). This CDR3 spans 14 amino acids. Trimming stripped 0 bases from V and 10 bases from J, with 13 bases between. Germline V CDR1 and CDR2: SEHNR, FQNEAQ (reference sequence). CDR3 sequence (DNA): TGTGCCAGCAGCTTAGCGTCGGGGATCTGGGAGCAGTTCTTC. Its protein is CASSLASGIWEQFF.

This clonotype has at least ten counts. The V call is TRBV7-2, the J call TRBJ2-7; TRBD1 agrees at 7 bases. The length of the CDR3 is 15 residues. The V and J ends lost 3 bases and 3 bases, in that order; junction bases with no gene match: 8. Per germline, CDR1 SGHTA and CDR2 FQGNSA. The CDR3 protein is CASSLDNRGSYEQYF. As DNA, the CDR3 is TGTGCCAGCAGCTTGGATAACAGGGGTAGCTACGAGCAGTACTTC.

This clonotype was observed a handful of times. The chain carries TRBV19 and TRBJ1-5, with 8 bases that match TRBD1. The CDR3 loop spans 16 amino acids. V gave up 3 bases and J gave up 3 bases; unmatched junction bases: 7. CDR1 is LNHDA and CDR2 is SQIVND in the germline V gene (reference sequence). For the CDR3, the DNA is TGTGCCAGTAGTATCAGGCCAGGGGGCTACAATCAGCCCCAGCATTTT. Residues: CASSIRPGGYNQPQHF. The full variable domain, completed using reference TRBV19 and TRBJ1-5, is DGGITQSPKYLFRKEGQNVTLSCEQNLNHDAMYWYRQDPGQGLRLIYYSQIVNDFQKGDIAEGYSVSREKKESFPLTVTSAQKNPTAFYLCASSIRPGGYNQPQHFGDGTRLSIL.

This clonotype was seen at least ten times. This chain links TRBV20-1 with TRBJ2-7; no clear D gene. CDR1 is DFQATT, CDR2 SNEGSKA, per germline (reference sequence). The V gene lost 3 bases and the J gene lost 1 base, with 10 bases spanning the gap. CDR3 length: 13 residues. As DNA, the CDR3 is TGCAGTGCTAGCCCAGGCCATTCCTACGAGCAGTACTTC. This codes for CSASPGHSYEQYF.

The V call is TRBV6-2 or TRBV6-3, the J call TRBJ2-7; the match to TRBD2 covers 11 bases. The CDR3 has 15 amino acids. The V segment lost 5 bases and the J segment 4 bases; nucleotides outside the gene matches: 7. The V gene's germline CDR1 is MNHEY and CDR2 SVGEGT. The CDR3 region is CASSPLLAGEYEQYF. CDR3 nucleotides: TGTGCCAGCAGTCCCCTACTAGCGGGGGAGTACGAGCAGTACTTC.

At least ten counts were recorded for this clonotype. J is TRBJ2-7 and V is TRBV7-8, with D unclear. Germline V gene sequence: CDR1 SGHVS, CDR2 FQNEAQ. V lost 0 bases and J 2 bases, leaving 11 bases between the germline ends. This CDR3 is built from 15 residues. Here the CDR3 DNA reads TGTGCCAGCAGCTTAGCATCTGGGGAAGCCTACGAGCAGTACTTC. Its translation: CASSLASGEAYEQYF.

In its sample, this clonotype was seen a few times. The V and J genes are TRBV9 and TRBJ2-1; 9 bases line up with TRBD2. The trim removed 4 bases at V and 6 bases at J, leaving 8 bases unmatched. The germline CDR1 and CDR2 sequences are SGDLS and YYNGEE. The CDR3 is made up of 15 amino acids. The CDR3 sequence is CASSLSGGTFNEQFF. The CDR3 DNA is TGTGCCAGCAGCCTCAGCGGGGGGACCTTCAATGAGCAGTTCTTC.

In this sample, this clonotype turned up a few times. The chain employs TRBV2 and TRBJ2-3; the D gene is possibly TRBD2 (6 bases). The V end was cut by 6 bases, the J end by 9 bases, with 16 bases between. From germline, CDR1 is SNHLY and CDR2 FYNNEI. This CDR3 contains 13 residues. CDR3 protein: CASSQGLPRTQYF. CDR3 in DNA: TGTGCCAGCAGCCAGGGACTCCCGAGGACGCAGTATTTT.

The sample holds a few counts of this clonotype. V gene TRBV19 combines with J gene TRBJ2-1, with D uncertain. Germline assignment: CDR1 LNHDA and CDR2 SQIVND (reference sequence). The CDR3 sequence is 11 residues long. V lost 8 bases, J lost 9 bases, and 11 bases lay in between. CDR3 sequence (DNA): TGTGCCAGTGACTCCCCGGGTGAGCAGTTCTTC. This gives the protein CASDSPGEQFF.

This clonotype was counted between two and nine times. The rearrangement uses TRBV5-5 and TRBJ2-1; D may match TRBD1 or TRBD2 (5 bases each). CDR1 is SGHKS, CDR2 YYEKEE, per germline (reference sequence). The V end was cut by 4 bases, the J end by 10 bases, with 15 bases between. The length of the CDR3 is 13 residues. The CDR3 DNA sequence: TGTGCCAGCAGCCGGGACCTCCAACGGGAGCAGTTCTTC. As protein: CASSRDLQREQFF.

This clonotype was seen at least ten times. The junction does not match germline at one end; this may be a read error. This chain links TRBV29-1 with TRBJ2-1; the match to TRBD1 covers 10 bases. This CDR3 is built from 17 residues. Germline V gene data show CDR1 as SQVTM and CDR2 as ANQGSEA. The CDR3 reads CSVEFVTGGSSYSEQFF. For the CDR3, the DNA is TGCAGCGTTGAATTTGTGACAGGGGGCTCGTCCTACAGTGAGCAGTTCTTC.